This TCR beta chain was captured by sequencing in a study of blood T cell repertoires in COVID-19 (dated by TCRdb to 2020 to 2021). Background for the entire study: The collaborator samples originated in the United States, Italy and Spain and spanned the acute and convalescent phases of COVID-19. The material from the prospective study consisted of cDNA or gDNA derived from T cells, B-cell-depleted T cells, or PBMCs. The dataset comprised deeply sampled blood TCRbeta repertoires from subjects exposed to, actively infected with, or recovered from COVID-19. The repertoires were released in a freely available public database intended as a resource for research on the immune response to SARS-CoV-2. The samples were drawn from two sources: the first 160 participants of the ongoing ImmuneRACE study, and 1,254 subjects contributed by 6 global collaborators. Nearly every sample came with metadata listing a de-identified subject ID, COVID-19 status, age in years and sex. HLA class I and class II types, where available, came from metadata supplied by the sample provider rather than from assay-based typing.

A word on this clone: This receptor's antigen is unknown. No base quality information exists; no much larger clone differs at one position.

TCRbeta CDR3 regions were amplified from genomic DNA by means of the immunoSEQ Assay, a bias-controlled multiplex PCR. The paper's data handling went like this. Within the assay, amplification of reference gene primers was used to estimate how many nucleated cells each sample contained. To quantify the absolute abundance of each unique TCRbeta CDR3 rearrangement, sequence reads were collapsed and filtered. For each sample, productive Simpson clonality was calculated as the square root of Simpson's diversity index over productive rearrangements. The table was pulled from immuneACCESS by TCRdb, which kept in-frame rearrangements only. Such tables lose some clones; where checked, under half of the loss comes from unresolved V genes, and the rest has no known cause. V, J and clone size are taken as reported in that table, and D and trimming were inferred from the DNA itself. The sample table holds about 330,000 clones, of which around nine tenths were seen once. The top ten hold 4% of the sample.

The trim is 2 bases for V and 5 bases for J, with a gap of 16 bases between the germline ends. From a lookup of the germline V gene, CDR1 and CDR2 are SGHRS and YFSETQ. Inclusive of the bounding cysteine and phenylalanine, the CDR3 is 16 residues long. The sequence is cut down to CDR3 DNA, 48 bases in frame from base 1. Whole blood was collected in K2EDTA tubes by collaborating institutions according to the institutions' own protocols. For TCRbeta analysis, collaborator samples were shipped as frozen whole blood, as isolated PBMCs, or as DNA extracted from either sample type. Paper-wide results and their limitations: How much clinical and demographic metadata was included differed by source and by participant, and the metadata was provided uncurated.

The TCR was taken from a woman between 45 and 60 years old with active or convalescent COVID-19. Sequences were obtained from peripheral blood. This receptor chain uses TRBV5-1 and TRBJ2-2; a tentative D call is TRBD1 (5 bases match). The DNA is as follows: TGCGCCAGCAGCTTTGGGGCTCCGATGGTGACCGGGGAGCTGTTTTTT. Its product reads: CASSFGAPMVTGELFF.